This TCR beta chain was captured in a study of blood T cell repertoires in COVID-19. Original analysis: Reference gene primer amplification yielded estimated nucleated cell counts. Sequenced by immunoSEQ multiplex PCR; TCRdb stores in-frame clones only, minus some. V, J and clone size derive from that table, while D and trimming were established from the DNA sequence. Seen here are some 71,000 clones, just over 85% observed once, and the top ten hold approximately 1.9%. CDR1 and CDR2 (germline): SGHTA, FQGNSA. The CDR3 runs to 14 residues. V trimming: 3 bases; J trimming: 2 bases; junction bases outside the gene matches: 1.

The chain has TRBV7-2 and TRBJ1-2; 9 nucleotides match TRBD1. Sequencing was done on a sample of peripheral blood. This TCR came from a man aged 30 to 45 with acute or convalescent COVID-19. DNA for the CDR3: TGTGCCAGCAGCTTCGGACAGGGGAACTATGGCTACACCTTC. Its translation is CASSFGQGNYGYTF.